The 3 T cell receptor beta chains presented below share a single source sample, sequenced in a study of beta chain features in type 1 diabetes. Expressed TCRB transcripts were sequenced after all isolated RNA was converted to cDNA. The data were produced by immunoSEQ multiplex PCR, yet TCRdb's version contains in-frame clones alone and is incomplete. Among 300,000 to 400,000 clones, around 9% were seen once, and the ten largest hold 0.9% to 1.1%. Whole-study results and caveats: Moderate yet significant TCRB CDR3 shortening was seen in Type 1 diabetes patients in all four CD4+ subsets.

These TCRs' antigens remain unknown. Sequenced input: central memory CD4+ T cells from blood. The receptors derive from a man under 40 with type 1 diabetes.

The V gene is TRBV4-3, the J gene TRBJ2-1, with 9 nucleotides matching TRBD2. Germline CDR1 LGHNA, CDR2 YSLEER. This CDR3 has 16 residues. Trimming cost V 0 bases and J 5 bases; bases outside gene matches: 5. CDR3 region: CASSQDSSGVDNEQFF. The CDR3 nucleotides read TGCGCCAGCAGCCAAGACTCTAGCGGGGTCGACAATGAGCAGTTCTTC.

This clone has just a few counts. The CDR3 here is CSGVSSTDTQYF. The CDR3 bases are TGCAGCGGAGTCTCCAGCACAGATACGCAGTATTTT. The V gene is TRBV29-1, the J gene TRBJ2-3; D is unresolved. In germline, CDR1 is SQVTM, CDR2 ANQGSEA. The CDR3 length is 12 residues. V was trimmed by 7 bases and J by 0 bases, leaving 8 bases between them.

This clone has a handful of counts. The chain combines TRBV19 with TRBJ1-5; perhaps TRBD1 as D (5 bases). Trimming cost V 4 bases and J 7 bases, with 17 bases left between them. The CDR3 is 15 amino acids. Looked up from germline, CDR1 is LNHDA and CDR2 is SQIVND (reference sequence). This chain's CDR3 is CASSKTGLSWQPQHF. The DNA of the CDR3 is TGTGCCAGTAGTAAAACAGGCCTGAGCTGGCAGCCCCAGCATTTT.